Listed here are 26 T cell receptor beta chains from one sample, sequenced in a study of blood T cell repertoires in COVID-19. Data came from immunoSEQ multiplex PCR; TCRdb stores just in-frame clones and leaves some out. The sample shows some 180,000 clones, 85% to 90% of them seen only once. The sample consisted of peripheral blood. These receptors came from an older woman with acute or convalescent COVID-19.

The V gene is TRBV5-1, the J gene TRBJ1-1; TRBD1 is a possible D gene (5 bases). The germline V and J ends were trimmed by 2 bases and 1 base, with 9 bases remaining between them. Per the germline V gene, CDR1 is SGHRS and CDR2 is YFSETQ. The CDR3 is 14 amino acids. Here the CDR3 reads CASSLRGANTEAFF. CDR3 DNA sequence: TGCGCCAGCAGCTTAAGGGGTGCGAACACTGAAGCTTTCTTT.

This chain uses TRBV19 with TRBJ2-2; 8 nucleotides match TRBD2. Germline CDR1 and CDR2: LNHDA and SQIVND (reference sequence). The V and J ends lost 8 bases and 2 bases, in that order; junction bases with no gene match: 7. The CDR3 is made up of 15 amino acids. CDR3 protein: CASFRGGGNTGELFF. Written as DNA, the CDR3 is TGTGCCAGTTTCCGGGGGGGAGGAAACACCGGGGAGCTGTTTTTT. The entire variable domain, with the rest obtained from reference TRBV19 and TRBJ2-2, is as follows: DGGITQSPKYLFRKEGQNVTLSCEQNLNHDAMYWYRQDPGQGLRLIYYSQIVNDFQKGDIAEGYSVSREKKESFPLTVTSAQKNPTAFYLCASFRGGGNTGELFFGEGSRLTVL.

V usage is TRBV2 and J usage is TRBJ2-7; 8 bases fit TRBD1. Trimming at V came to 8 bases and at J to 6 bases, leaving 12 bases not matched to a gene. This CDR3 is 14 amino acids long. Germline CDR1 and CDR2: SNHLY and FYNNEI. The CDR3 region is CASSRQGTRIEQYF. The CDR3 coding sequence is TGTGCCAGCTCACGACAGGGGACGAGGATCGAGCAGTACTTC.

V usage is TRBV2 and J usage is TRBJ1-5; D is possibly TRBD1 (5 bases). Germline assignment: CDR1 SNHLY and CDR2 FYNNEI. V lost 7 bases to trimming and J lost 2 bases, with 15 bases between them. The CDR3 spans 15 residues. The CDR3 coding sequence is TGTGCCAGCACGCGGGGGTCTGGGGGCAATCAGCCCCAGCATTTT. Encoded protein: CASTRGSGGNQPQHF.

This clone has just one count. The gene calls are TRBV28 and TRBJ2-7, with a weak D call TRBD1 (6 bases). CDR3 length: 12 residues. V was clipped by 6 bases and J by 5 bases, with 11 bases between them. The germline V gene has CDR1 MDHEN and CDR2 SYDVKM. CDR3 in amino acids: CASRTGTNEQYF. In DNA, the CDR3 is TGTGCCAGCAGAACCGGGACAAACGAGCAGTACTTC.

This chain uses TRBV7-2 with TRBJ2-3; D remains ambiguous. V was clipped by 5 bases and J by 2 bases, with 5 bases between them. Germline values: CDR1 SGHTA, CDR2 FQGNSA. The CDR3 spans 12 residues. DNA of the CDR3: TGTGCCAGCAGCACCTACACAGATACGCAGTATTTT. Translating gives CASSTYTDTQYF.

For this clone: The sample holds other DNA sequences that translate to the same CDR3. This sequence joins TRBV18 and TRBJ1-5; D is unresolved. The germline V and J ends were trimmed by 2 bases and 0 bases, with 8 bases remaining between them. In germline, CDR1 is KGHSH, CDR2 LQKENI. CDR3 length: 15 amino acids. The CDR3 reads CASSPTENSNQPQHF. The CDR3 region has the DNA TGTGCCAGCTCACCAACAGAGAATAGCAATCAGCCCCAGCATTTT.

This rearrangement joins TRBV3-1 (or the pseudogene TRBV3-2) to TRBJ2-1; possibly TRBD2 for D (5 bases). The V gene lost 6 bases and the J gene lost 5 bases, with 14 bases spanning the gap. Germline CDR1 and CDR2: LGHDT and YNNKEL (reference sequence). This CDR3 is built from 14 residues. DNA for the CDR3: TGTGCCAGCAGTCTTCGGGGTACCGACAATGAGCAGTTCTTC. It yields the protein CASSLRGTDNEQFF.

The rearrangement uses TRBV29-1 and TRBJ1-2; a weak D match, TRBD1 (6 bases). Germline-derived CDR1 and CDR2 are SQVTM and ANQGSEA. This CDR3 has 11 amino acids. The V and J ends lost 5 bases and 6 bases respectively, with 10 bases between them. This chain's CDR3 is CSVTRTDGYTF. DNA of the CDR3: TGCAGCGTTACACGGACAGATGGCTACACCTTC. The full variable domain, in which reference TRBV29-1 and TRBJ1-2 provide the parts outside the CDR3, is SAVISQKPSRDICQRGTSLTIQCQVDSQVTMMFWYRQQPGQSLTLIATANQGSEATYESGFVIDKFPISRPNLTFSTLTVSNMSPEDSSIYLCSVTRTDGYTFGSGTRLTVV.

This chain links TRBV24-1 with TRBJ2-1; possible D gene TRBD2, 5 bases. The CDR3 length is 14 residues. V was trimmed by 4 bases and J by 6 bases, leaving 12 bases between them. Germline V gives CDR1 KGHDR, CDR2 SFDVKD. DNA for the CDR3: TGTGCCACCAGTGACCTCGGACTGTTCAATGAGCAGTTCTTC. It codes for CATSDLGLFNEQFF.

The gene calls are TRBV7-2 and TRBJ2-5; 10 positions match TRBD2. The V gene's germline CDR1 is SGHTA and CDR2 FQGNSA. V lost 5 bases to trimming and J lost 5 bases; unmatched junction nucleotides: 8. CDR3 length equals 15 residues. In DNA, the CDR3 is TGTGCCAGCAGCCGGACTAGCGGAGACCGGGAGACCCAGTACTTC. It translates to CASSRTSGDRETQYF.

The chain combines TRBV28 with TRBJ2-5; D is perhaps TRBD2 (5 bases). CDR3 size: 14 residues. The germline V and J ends were trimmed by 2 bases and 5 bases, with 12 bases remaining between them. The V gene's germline CDR1 is MDHEN and CDR2 SYDVKM. In DNA, the CDR3 is TGTGCCAGCAGTTTAATATCGGGGTTGGAGACCCAGTACTTC. Protein: CASSLISGLETQYF.

In nucleotides, the CDR3 is TGTGCCAGCAGCTTCCAGGGGCAAGGCTACACCTTC. It encodes CASSFQGQGYTF. The chain couples TRBV11-3 to TRBJ1-2; perhaps TRBD1 as D (6 bases). The CDR3 extends over 12 amino acids. CDR1 and CDR2 (germline): SGHNT, YENEEA. V lost 3 bases to trimming and J lost 8 bases, with 10 bases between them.

The gene calls are TRBV6-1 and TRBJ2-1; 9 nucleotides match TRBD2. Trimming took 1 base from V and 7 from J; bases not matched to a gene: 11. Germline-derived CDR1 and CDR2 are MNHNS and SASEGT. The CDR3 contains 17 residues. In DNA, the CDR3 is TGTGCCAGCAGTGAAGGGAGTCTAGCGGGACATAAAAATGAGCAGTTCTTC. This codes for CASSEGSLAGHKNEQFF.

J is TRBJ1-2 and V is TRBV18; D is perhaps TRBD1 (6 bases). The CDR3 contains 16 residues. Trimming cost V 3 bases and J 4 bases, with 18 bases left between them. Germline CDR1 KGHSH, CDR2 LQKENI. The chain's CDR3 is CASSPRGPQTGYGYTF. As DNA, the CDR3 is TGTGCCAGCTCACCTCGGGGACCCCAGACAGGCTATGGCTACACCTTC.

The chain combines TRBV9 with TRBJ1-2; the D is unclear. Trimming pared 4 bases from V and 4 bases from J, leaving 14 bases between. CDR1 and CDR2 from the germline V gene are SGDLS and YYNGEE. This CDR3 region has 14 residues. DNA for the CDR3: TGTGCCAGCAGCCCTCTGGAAGAGGGCTATGGCTACACCTTC. This codes for CASSPLEEGYGYTF. Combining the CDR3 with reference TRBV9 and TRBJ1-2 gives the whole variable domain DSGVTQTPKHLITATGQRVTLRCSPRSGDLSVYWYQQSLDQGLQFLIQYYNGEERAKGNILERFSAQQFPDLHSELNLSSLELGDSALYFCASSPLEEGYGYTFGSGTRLTVV.

The genes are TRBV29-1 and TRBJ2-5; D not resolved. The CDR3 contains 14 residues. Trimming shortened V by 6 bases and J by 5 bases, and 19 bases separated the two germline ends. Germline-derived CDR1 and CDR2 are SQVTM and ANQGSEA. The CDR3 DNA reads as TGCAGCGTCCGATCCACGGATGCGCGGGAGACCCAGTACTTC. It translates to CSVRSTDARETQYF.

This clone has more than one count but fewer than ten. The chain employs TRBV28 and TRBJ2-1; 11 nucleotides line up with TRBD2. Germline assignment: CDR1 MDHEN and CDR2 SYDVKM. This CDR3 comprises 15 residues. V was pared by 4 bases and J by 9 bases, with 8 bases of the junction left unmatched. CDR3 coding DNA: TGTGCCAGCAGTTCGGGACTAGCGGAGGTCGGTGAGCAGTTCTTC. Protein product: CASSSGLAEVGEQFF.

This chain uses TRBV28 with TRBJ1-6, with a weak D call TRBD1 (6 bases). There are 14 residues in the CDR3. The germline gives CDR1 MDHEN, CDR2 SYDVKM. The V gene lost 7 bases and the J gene lost 5 bases, with 12 bases spanning the gap. The CDR3 here is CASNRDNNNSPLHF. The CDR3 DNA is TGTGCCAGCAACCGGGACAACAATAATTCACCCCTCCACTTT.

The CDR3 DNA reads TGTGCCAGCAGCCTCGCTTTTGGGGGGGGAGAGACCCAGTACTTC. Translation: CASSLAFGGGETQYF. The chain uses TRBV3-1 (or the pseudogene TRBV3-2) and TRBJ2-5, with 7 bases that match TRBD2. Germline CDR1 reads LGHDT; CDR2 reads YNNKEL (reference sequence). The CDR3 loop spans 15 amino acids. V gave up 4 bases and J gave up 4 bases; unmatched junction bases: 9.

The V call is TRBV6-4, the J call TRBJ2-2; the match to TRBD2 covers 13 bases. Germline trimming cut 0 bases from V and 8 bases from J; bases unmatched to any gene: 0. The CDR3 has 15 residues. CDR1 and CDR2 (germline): MRHNA, SNTAGT. CDR3 coding DNA: TGTGCCAGCAGTGACTCGGGACTAGCGGGAGGGGAGCTGTTTTTT. This codes for CASSDSGLAGGELFF.

In nucleotides, the CDR3 is TGTGCCAGCAGCTTAGGGTCCGTATTACAGCAAGAGACCCAGTACTTC. Translating gives CASSLGSVLQQETQYF. The chain is built from TRBV11-2 and TRBJ2-5; D call uncertain. Germline V lookup: CDR1 SGHAT, CDR2 FQNNGV. Trimming shortened V by 1 base and J by 2 bases, and 14 bases separated the two germline ends. The CDR3 extends over 16 amino acids.

The chain carries TRBV28 and TRBJ2-6; no definite D call. Per the germline V gene, CDR1 is MDHEN and CDR2 is SYDVKM. V shed 5 bases and J shed 4 bases, with 9 bases lying between them. The CDR3 contains 14 residues. CDR3 sequence (DNA): TGTGCCAGCAGTGGAGTTACCGGGGCCAACGTCCTGACTTTC. Encoded protein: CASSGVTGANVLTF.

V usage is TRBV5-5 and J usage is TRBJ1-2, with a possible D match to TRBD1 (5 bases). The CDR3 runs to 13 residues. The V end lost 3 bases, the J end lost 6 bases, and 12 bases lay between the germline ends. Germline V gene sequence: CDR1 SGHKS, CDR2 YYEKEE (reference sequence). The CDR3 DNA reads as TGTGCCAGCAGCTCCGGACAACTCGATGGCTACACCTTC. Translated: CASSSGQLDGYTF.

The chain is built from TRBV11-3 and TRBJ1-1; D is uncertain. The germline gives CDR1 SGHNT, CDR2 YENEEA. Trimming cost V 2 bases and J 2 bases, with 6 bases left between them. This CDR3 has 13 amino acids. The CDR3 loop is CASSLRANTEAFF. CDR3 bases: TGTGCCAGCAGCTTAAGAGCAAACACTGAAGCTTTCTTT.

This chain joins TRBV5-4 and TRBJ2-7, with 7 bases that match TRBD1. This CDR3 is 14 amino acids long. Germline lookup yields CDR1 SGHNT and CDR2 YYREEE (reference sequence). Trimming took 6 bases from V and 0 from J; bases not matched to a gene: 6. CDR3 nucleotides: TGTGCCAGCACCAGGACAGGCGCCTCCTACGAGCAGTACTTC. It yields the protein CASTRTGASYEQYF.